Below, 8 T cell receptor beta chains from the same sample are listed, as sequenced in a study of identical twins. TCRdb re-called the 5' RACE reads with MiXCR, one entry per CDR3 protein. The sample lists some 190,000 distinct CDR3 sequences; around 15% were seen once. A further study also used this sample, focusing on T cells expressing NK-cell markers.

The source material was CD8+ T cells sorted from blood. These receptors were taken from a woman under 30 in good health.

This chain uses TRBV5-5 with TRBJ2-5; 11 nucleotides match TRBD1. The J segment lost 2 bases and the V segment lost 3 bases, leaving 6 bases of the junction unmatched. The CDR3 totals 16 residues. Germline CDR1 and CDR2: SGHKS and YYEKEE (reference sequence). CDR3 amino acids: CASSSGDRGWQETQYF. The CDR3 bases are TGTGCCAGCAGCTCCGGGGACAGGGGGTGGCAAGAGACCCAGTACTTC.

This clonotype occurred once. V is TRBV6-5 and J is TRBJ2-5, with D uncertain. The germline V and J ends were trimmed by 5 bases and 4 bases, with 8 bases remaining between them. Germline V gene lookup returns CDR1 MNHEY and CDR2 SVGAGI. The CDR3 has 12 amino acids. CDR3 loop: CASSGHGETQYF. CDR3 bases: TGTGCCAGCAGTGGCCACGGAGAGACCCAGTACTTC.

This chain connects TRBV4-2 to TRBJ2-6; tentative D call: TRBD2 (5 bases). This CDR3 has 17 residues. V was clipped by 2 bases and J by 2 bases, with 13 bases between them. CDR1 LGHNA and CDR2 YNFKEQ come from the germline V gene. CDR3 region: CASSQLMERAGANVLTF. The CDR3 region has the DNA TGTGCCAGCAGCCAACTTATGGAGAGGGCTGGGGCCAACGTCCTGACTTTC.

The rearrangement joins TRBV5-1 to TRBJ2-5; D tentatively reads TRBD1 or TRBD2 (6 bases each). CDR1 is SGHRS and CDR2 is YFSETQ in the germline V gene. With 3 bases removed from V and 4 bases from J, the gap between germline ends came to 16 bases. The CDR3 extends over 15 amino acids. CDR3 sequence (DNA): TGCGCCAGCAGCTCCGAGAGGGGGGCGGGAGAGACCCAGTACTTC. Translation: CASSSERGAGETQYF.

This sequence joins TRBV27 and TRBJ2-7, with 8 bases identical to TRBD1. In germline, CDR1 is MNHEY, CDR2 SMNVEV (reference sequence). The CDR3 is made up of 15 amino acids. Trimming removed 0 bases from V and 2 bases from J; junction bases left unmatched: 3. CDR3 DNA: TGTGCCAGCAGTTTATCAAGGACAGGGACCTACGAGCAGTACTTC. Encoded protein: CASSLSRTGTYEQYF.

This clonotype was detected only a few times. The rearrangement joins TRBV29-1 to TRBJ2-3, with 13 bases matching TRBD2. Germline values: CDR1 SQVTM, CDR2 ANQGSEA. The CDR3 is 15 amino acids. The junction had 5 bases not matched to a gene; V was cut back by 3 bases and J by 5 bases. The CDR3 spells CSVDGLAGVGDTQYF. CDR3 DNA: TGCAGCGTTGATGGACTAGCGGGAGTTGGAGATACGCAGTATTTT.

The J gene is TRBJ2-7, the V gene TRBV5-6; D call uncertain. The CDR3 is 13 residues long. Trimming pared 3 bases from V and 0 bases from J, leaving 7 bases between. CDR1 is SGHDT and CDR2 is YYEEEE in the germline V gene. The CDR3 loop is CASSSGHSYEQYF. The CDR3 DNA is TGTGCCAGCAGCTCCGGGCACTCCTACGAGCAGTACTTC. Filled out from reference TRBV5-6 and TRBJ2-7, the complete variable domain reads DAGVTQSPTHLIKTRGQQVTLRCSPKSGHDTVSWYQQALGQGPQFIFQYYEEEERQRGNFPDRFSGHQFPNYSSELNVNALLLGDSALYLCASSSGHSYEQYFGPGTRLTVT.

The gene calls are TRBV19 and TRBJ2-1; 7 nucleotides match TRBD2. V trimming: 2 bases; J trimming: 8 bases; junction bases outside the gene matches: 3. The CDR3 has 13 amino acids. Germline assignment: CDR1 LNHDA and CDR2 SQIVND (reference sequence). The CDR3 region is CASSILGGHEQFF. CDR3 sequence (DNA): TGTGCCAGTAGTATATTGGGAGGGCATGAGCAGTTCTTC.